The sequence of this TCR beta chain was determined in a study of T cells in Graves' hyperthyroidism and ophthalmopathy. This clonotype has a count of ten or more. Per the germline V gene, CDR1 is SNHLY and CDR2 is FYNNEI. Trimming cost V 6 bases and J 5 bases, with 11 bases left between them. This CDR3 comprises 12 residues. Amplification yielded TCR beta CDR3 regions, with RNA transcripts as the source. HTBI primers were employed in a first-round RT-PCR of the TCR CDR3. TCRdb re-derived calls from the multiplex PCR reads in MiXCR, one entry per CDR3 protein. The repertoire holds about 200,000 distinct CDR3 sequences, around 20% seen once, with around two fifths in the top ten. Recently diagnosed hyperthyroidism of less than 2 months' duration affected patients aged 18 to 65.

The chain links TRBV2 to TRBJ2-7, with D unresolved. This clonotype was obtained from a man aged 35 to 55 with Graves' hyperthyroidism. The sample taken for sequencing was blood. The CDR3 region has the DNA TGTGCCAGCAGGCCCTTCGAAAACGAGCAGTACTTC. This gives the protein CASRPFENEQYF.